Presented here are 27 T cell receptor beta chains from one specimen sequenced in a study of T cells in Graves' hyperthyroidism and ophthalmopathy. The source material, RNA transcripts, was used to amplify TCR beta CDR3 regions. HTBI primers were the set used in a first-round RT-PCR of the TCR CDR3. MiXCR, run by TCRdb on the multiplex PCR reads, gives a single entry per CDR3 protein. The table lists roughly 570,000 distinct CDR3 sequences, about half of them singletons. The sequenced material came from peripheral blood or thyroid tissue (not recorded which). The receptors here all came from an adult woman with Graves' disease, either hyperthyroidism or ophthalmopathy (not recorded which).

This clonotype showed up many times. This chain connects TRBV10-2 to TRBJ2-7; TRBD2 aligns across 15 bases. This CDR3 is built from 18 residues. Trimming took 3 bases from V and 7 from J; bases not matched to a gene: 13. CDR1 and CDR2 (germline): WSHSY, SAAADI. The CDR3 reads CASSESGLAGGLSPEQYF. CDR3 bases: TGCGCCAGCAGTGAATCTGGACTAGCGGGAGGGCTCTCGCCGGAGCAGTACTTC.

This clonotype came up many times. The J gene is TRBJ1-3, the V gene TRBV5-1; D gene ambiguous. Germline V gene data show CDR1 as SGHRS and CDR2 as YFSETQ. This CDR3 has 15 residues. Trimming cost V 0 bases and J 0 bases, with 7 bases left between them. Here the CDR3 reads CASSLGAGSGNTIYF. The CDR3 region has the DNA TGCGCCAGCAGCTTGGGAGCGGGCTCTGGAAACACCATATATTTT.

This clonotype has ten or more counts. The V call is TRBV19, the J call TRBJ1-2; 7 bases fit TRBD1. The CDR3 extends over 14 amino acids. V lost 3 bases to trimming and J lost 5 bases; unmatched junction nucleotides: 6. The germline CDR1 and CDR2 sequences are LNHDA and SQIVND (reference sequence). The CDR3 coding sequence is TGTGCCAGTAGTATGGAGACAGGGTTGTATGGCTACACCTTC. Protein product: CASSMETGLYGYTF.

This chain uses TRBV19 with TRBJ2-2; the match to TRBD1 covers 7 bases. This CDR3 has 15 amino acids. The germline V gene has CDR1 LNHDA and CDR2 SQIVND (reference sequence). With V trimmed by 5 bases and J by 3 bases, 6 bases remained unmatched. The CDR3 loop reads CASSVLTGHTGELFF. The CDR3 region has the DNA TGTGCCAGTAGTGTGTTGACAGGGCACACCGGGGAGCTGTTTTTT.

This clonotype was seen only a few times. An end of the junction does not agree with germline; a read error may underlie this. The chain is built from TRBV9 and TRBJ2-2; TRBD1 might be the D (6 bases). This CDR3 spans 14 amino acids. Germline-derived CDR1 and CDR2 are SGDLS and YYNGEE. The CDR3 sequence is CASSQGPNTGELFF. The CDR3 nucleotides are TGTGCCAGCAGCCAGGGGCCGAACACTGGGGAGCTGTTTTTT.

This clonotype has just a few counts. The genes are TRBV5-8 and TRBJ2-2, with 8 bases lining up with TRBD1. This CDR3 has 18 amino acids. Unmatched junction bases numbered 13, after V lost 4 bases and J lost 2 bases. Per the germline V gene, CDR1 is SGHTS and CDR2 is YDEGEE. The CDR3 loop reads CASSVPTGGWVNTGELFF. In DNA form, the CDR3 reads TGTGCCAGCAGCGTCCCTACAGGGGGTTGGGTTAACACCGGGGAGCTGTTTTTT.

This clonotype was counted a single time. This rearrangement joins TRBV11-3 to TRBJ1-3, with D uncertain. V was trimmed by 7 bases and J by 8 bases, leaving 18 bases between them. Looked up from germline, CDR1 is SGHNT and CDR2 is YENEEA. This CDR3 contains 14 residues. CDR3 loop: CASTSQTYGYTIYF. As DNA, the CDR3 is TGTGCCAGCACCTCCCAGACCTATGGCTACACCATATATTTT.

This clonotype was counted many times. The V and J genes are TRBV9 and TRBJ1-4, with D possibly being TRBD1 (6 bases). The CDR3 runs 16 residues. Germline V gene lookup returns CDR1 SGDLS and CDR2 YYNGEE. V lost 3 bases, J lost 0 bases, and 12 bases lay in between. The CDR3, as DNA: TGTGCCAGCAGCGCCTTGCCAGGGGCAACTAATGAAAAACTGTTTTTT. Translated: CASSALPGATNEKLFF.

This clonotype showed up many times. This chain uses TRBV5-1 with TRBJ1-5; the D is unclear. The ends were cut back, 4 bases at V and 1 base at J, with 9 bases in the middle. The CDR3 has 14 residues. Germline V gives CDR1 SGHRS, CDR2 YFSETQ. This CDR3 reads CASSPVPSNQPQHF. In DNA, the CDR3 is TGCGCCAGCAGCCCCGTTCCGAGCAATCAGCCCCAGCATTTT.

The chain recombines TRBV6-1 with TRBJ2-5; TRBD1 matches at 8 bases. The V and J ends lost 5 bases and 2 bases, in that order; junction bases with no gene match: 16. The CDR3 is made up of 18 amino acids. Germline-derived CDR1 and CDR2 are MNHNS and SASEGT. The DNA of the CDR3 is TGTGCCAGCAGTCACGGACAGGGACCAGCGGAGAGACAAGAGACCCAGTACTTC. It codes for CASSHGQGPAERQETQYF.

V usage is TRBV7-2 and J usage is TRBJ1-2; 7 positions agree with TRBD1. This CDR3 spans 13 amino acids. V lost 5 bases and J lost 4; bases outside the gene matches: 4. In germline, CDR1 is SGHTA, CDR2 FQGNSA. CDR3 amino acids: CASSIEGAYGYTF. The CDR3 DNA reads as TGTGCCAGCAGCATTGAGGGGGCCTATGGCTACACCTTC.

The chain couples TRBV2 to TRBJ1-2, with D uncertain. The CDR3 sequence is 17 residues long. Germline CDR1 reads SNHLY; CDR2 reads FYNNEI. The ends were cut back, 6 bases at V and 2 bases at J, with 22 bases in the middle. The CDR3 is CASRLRVGSTYNYGYTF. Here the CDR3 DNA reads TGTGCCAGCAGACTACGGGTCGGTTCTACCTACAACTATGGCTACACCTTC.

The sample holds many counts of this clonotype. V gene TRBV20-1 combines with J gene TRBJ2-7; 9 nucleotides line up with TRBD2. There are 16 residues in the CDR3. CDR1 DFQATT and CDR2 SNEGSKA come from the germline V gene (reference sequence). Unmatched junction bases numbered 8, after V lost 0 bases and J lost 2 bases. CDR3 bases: TGCAGTGCTAGAGATGATCGGCGGGGGGGAACCTACGAGCAGTACTTC. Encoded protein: CSARDDRRGGTYEQYF.

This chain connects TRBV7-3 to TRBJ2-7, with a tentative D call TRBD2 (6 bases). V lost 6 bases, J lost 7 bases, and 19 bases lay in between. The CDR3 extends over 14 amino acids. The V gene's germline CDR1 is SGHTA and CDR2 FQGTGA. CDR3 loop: CASSLVSPGGEQYF. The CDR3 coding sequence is TGTGCCAGCAGTTTGGTGTCCCCCGGAGGGGAGCAGTACTTC.

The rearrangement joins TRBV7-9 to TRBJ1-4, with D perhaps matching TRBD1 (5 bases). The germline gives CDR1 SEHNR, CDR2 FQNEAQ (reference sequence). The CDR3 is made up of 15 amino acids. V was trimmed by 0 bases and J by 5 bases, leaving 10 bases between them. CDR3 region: CASSLATDSNEKLFF. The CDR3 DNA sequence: TGTGCCAGCAGCTTAGCGACAGACTCAAATGAAAAACTGTTTTTT.

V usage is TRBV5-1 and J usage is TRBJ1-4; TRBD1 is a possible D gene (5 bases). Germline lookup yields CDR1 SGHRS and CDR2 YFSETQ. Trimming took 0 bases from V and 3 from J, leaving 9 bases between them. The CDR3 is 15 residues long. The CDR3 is CASSLAWGANEKLFF. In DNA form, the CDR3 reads TGCGCCAGCAGCTTGGCATGGGGGGCTAATGAAAAACTGTTTTTT.

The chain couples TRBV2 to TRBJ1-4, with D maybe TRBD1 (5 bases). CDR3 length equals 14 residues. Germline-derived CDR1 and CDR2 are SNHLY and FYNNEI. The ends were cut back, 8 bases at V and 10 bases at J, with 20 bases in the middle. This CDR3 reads CASGLGESSGKLFF. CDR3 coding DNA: TGTGCCAGCGGATTAGGGGAGAGCTCTGGAAAACTGTTTTTT.

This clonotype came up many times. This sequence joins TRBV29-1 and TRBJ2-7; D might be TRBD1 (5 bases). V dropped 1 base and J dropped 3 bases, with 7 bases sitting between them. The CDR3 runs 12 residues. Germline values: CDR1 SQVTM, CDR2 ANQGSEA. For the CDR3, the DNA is TGCAGCGTTGAAGGGCAGGGCTACGAGCAGTACTTC. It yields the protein CSVEGQGYEQYF.

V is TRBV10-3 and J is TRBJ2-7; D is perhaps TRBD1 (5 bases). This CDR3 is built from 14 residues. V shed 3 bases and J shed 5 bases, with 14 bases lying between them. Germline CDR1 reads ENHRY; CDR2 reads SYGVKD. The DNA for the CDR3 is TGTGCCATCAGTGAAAGTGGCAGGGTGGACGAGCAGTACTTC. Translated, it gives CAISESGRVDEQYF.

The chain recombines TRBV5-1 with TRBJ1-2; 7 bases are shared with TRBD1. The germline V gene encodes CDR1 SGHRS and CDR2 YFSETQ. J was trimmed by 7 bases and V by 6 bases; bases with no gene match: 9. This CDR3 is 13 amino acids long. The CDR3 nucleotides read TGCGCCAGCAATCTAGCGGGACAGAGTGGCTACACCTTC. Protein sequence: CASNLAGQSGYTF.

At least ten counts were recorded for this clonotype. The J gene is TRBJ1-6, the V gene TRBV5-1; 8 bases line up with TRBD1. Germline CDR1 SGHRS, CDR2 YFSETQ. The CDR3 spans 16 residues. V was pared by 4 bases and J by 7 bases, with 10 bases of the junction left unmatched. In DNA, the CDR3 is TGCGCCAGCAGCCTAAGGACAGGGCCAACCAATTCACCCCTCCACTTT. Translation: CASSLRTGPTNSPLHF. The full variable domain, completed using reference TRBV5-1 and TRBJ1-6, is KAGVTQTPRYLIKTRGQQVTLSCSPISGHRSVSWYQQTPGQGLQFLFEYFSETQRNKGNFPGRFSGRQFSNSRSEMNVSTLELGDSALYLCASSLRTGPTNSPLHFGNGTRLTVT.

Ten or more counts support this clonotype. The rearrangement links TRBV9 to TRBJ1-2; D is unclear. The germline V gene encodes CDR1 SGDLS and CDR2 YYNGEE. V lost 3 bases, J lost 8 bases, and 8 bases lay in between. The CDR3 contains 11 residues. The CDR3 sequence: CASSGSQGYTF. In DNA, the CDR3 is TGTGCCAGCAGCGGATCCCAGGGCTACACCTTC.

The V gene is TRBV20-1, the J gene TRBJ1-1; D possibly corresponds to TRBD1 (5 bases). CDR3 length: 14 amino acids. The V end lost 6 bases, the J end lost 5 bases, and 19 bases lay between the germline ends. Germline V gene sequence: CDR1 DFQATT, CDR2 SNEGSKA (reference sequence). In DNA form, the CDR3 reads TGCAGTGCCCTACCGGACGGGGCGCGTACTGAAGCTTTCTTT. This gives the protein CSALPDGARTEAFF.

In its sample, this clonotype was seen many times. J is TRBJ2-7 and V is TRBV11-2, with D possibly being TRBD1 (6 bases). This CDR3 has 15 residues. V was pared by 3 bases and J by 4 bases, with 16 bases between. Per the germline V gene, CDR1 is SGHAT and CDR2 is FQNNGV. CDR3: CASSFPRGLAYEQYF. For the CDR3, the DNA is TGTGCCAGCAGCTTCCCCAGGGGTTTGGCTTACGAGCAGTACTTC. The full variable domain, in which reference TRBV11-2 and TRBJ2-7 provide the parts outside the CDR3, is EAGVAQSPRYKIIEKRQSVAFWCNPISGHATLYWYQQILGQGPKLLIQFQNNGVVDDSQLPKDRFSAERLKGVDSTLKIQPAKLEDSAVYLCASSFPRGLAYEQYFGPGTRLTVT.

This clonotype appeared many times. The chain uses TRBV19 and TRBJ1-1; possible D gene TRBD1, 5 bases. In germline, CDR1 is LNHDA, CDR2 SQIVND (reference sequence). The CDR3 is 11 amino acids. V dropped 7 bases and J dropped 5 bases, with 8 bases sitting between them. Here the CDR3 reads CASKRGTEAFF. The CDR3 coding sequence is TGTGCCAGTAAACGGGGGACTGAAGCTTTCTTT.

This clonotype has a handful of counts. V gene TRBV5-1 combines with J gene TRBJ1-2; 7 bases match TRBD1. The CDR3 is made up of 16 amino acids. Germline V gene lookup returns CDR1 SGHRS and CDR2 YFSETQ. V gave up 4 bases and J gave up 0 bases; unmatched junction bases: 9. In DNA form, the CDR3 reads TGCGCCAGCAGCCCGGGGACAGCAAGTGCTAACTATGGCTACACCTTC. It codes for CASSPGTASANYGYTF.

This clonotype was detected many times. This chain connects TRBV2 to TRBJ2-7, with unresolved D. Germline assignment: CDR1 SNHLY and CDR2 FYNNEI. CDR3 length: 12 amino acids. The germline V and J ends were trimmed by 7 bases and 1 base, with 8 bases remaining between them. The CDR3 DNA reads TGTGCCAGCACCGGAGAATCCTACGAGCAGTACTTC. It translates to CASTGESYEQYF.